The TCR beta chain under discussion was sequenced for a study of OX40 agonist ivuxolimab in advanced cancers. Notes on the research overall: The costimulatory receptor OX40 (CD134) was targeted by ivuxolimab, a fully human IgG2 agonistic monoclonal antibody. Patients were allowed to have had prior anti-PD-1, anti-PD-L1 or anti-CTLA-4 therapy, and 40% of the dose-escalation patients had previously received checkpoint inhibitors. The paper reports the monotherapy dose-escalation portion (N of about 52 patients) of the phase I ivuxolimab trial. Peripheral TCRbeta sequencing aimed to test whether ivuxolimab altered TCR sequence diversity and caused clonal T-cell expansion. Partial responses were achieved by three dose-escalation patients, of whom one had hepatocellular carcinoma and two had cutaneous melanoma. Intravenous ivuxolimab was administered to patients every 2 weeks at six dose levels: 0.01, 0.1, 0.3, 1.5, 3 and 10 mg/kg. A male proportion of roughly 80% and a mean age of 60 years, ranging from 23 to 79, were recorded for the dose-escalation cohort. Of the approximately 53 patients in dose escalation, 19 had hepatocellular carcinoma, around 15 had melanoma, 9 had renal cell carcinoma and 9 had head and neck cancer.

Genomic DNA was extracted from sorted cells for sequencing of the TCRbeta CDR3 region. TCRbeta CDR3 regions were sequenced using the immunoSEQ Assay. What TCRdb holds here is the immuneACCESS table cut down to in-frame rearrangements. Part of the clones is not present; checked against another copy, under half of the missing clones reflect an unresolved V gene, and the others are unexplained. The sample yields tens of thousands of clones; 83% were counted once. Approximately 2.8% of the sample comes from the top ten. The trial excluded patients who had a history of autoimmune disease or who were on systemic immunosuppression. In every dose cohort, peripheral blood was drawn for TCR sequencing at baseline, cycle 4 day 1, and cycle 7 day 1. The samples were drawn from a first-in-human, open-label, multicenter phase I dose-escalation trial of ivuxolimab. Adults with locally advanced or metastatic head and neck squamous cell, hepatocellular, melanoma or renal cell carcinoma were enrolled in the trial. CD4+ and CD8+ T cells were sorted separately from peripheral blood before TCR sequencing.

Findings and caveats that apply to the study as a whole: Low levels of normalized T-cell clonal expansion were also seen in some patients who did not respond. The antigen specificity of the clonally expanded peripheral T cells was not determined. At doses from 0.1 to 3.0 mg/kg, clonal expansion was seen in both CD4+ and CD8+ blood T cells between baseline and week 6. After ivuxolimab, expanded clones were on average more numerous among CD8+ T cells than among CD4+ T cells. In partial responders in the 0.1-3.0 mg/kg groups, normalized peripheral clonal expansion was found to be among the lowest, especially among CD8+ T cells.

Of note for this clone: The antigen it binds to is not known. The record has no base qualities; no much larger clone is one base away.

The CDR3 goes from the cysteine to the phenylalanine over 12 residues. The CDR3 DNA has 36 bases and is translated from base 1. The junction shows trimming of 6 bases on V and 7 bases on J, and the gene matches do not reach 4 bases of it. Via the germline V gene, CDR1 is MRHNA and CDR2 SNTAGT. The TCR sequence derives from an adult with an advanced solid tumor such as melanoma, head and neck, liver or kidney cancer. Here the sequenced sample was CD4+ or CD8+ T cells sorted from blood, taken in a trial of the OX40 agonist ivuxolimab. The chain is made from TRBV6-4 and TRBJ1-1, with 8 bases matching TRBD1. The nucleotide sequence is given as TGTGCCAGCAGCCTTGGACAGGGTGAAGCTTTCTTT. Its product reads: CASSLGQGEAFF.